The rows below give T cell receptor beta chains drawn from one sample of a study of cytomegalovirus exposure and HLA in healthy donors. Profiled with immunoSEQ multiplex PCR; TCRdb holds only in-frame clones, not every one. The profile shows some 270,000 clones, around 80% of them singletons. The sample was PBMCs. Receptor source: a girl aged 2 to 9 in good health and CMV-seronegative. Both conserved end residues are trimmed from each CDR3. The order of the fields is clone size, V gene, CDR3 protein. Size values are once, few and many counts, or a class for expanded clones, and some rows have none.

>.|TRBV29-1
SIPTDRVHYEQY
>once|TRBV30
AWRGIAGGAQY
>.|TRBV6-1
ASSEIAGGLYNEQF
>.|TRBV10-2
ASTNRLAKYEQY
>.|TRBV5-1
ASSWGLAVYNEQF
>.|TRBV2
ASSERGLAGGEDTQY
>few|TRBV5-1
ASSFGQSSYEQY
>.|TRBV28
ATESAGIYNEQF
>few|TRBV6-5
ASSYWSGRTDNEQF
>.|TRBV13
ASSFGTVYNEQF
>.|TRBV2
ASREGTANAYEQY
>.|TRBV6-1
ASSLSRGQGGGYT
>few|TRBV6-5
ASSYLTGGAEAF
>.|TRBV9
ASSGLQGMATEAF
>.|TRBV19
ASRQRGNEQF
>.|TRBV5-1
ASSPGQGLGADTQY
>.|TRBV30
AWRETVPYEQY
>.|TRBV5-1
ASSLIMGEGPYQETQY
>few|TRBV30
AWNPTGNSYEQY
>.|TRBV5-1
ASSFGGIGEKLF
>.|TRBV12-2
ASRGNQGRNSPLH
>.|TRBV28
ASSFSGLDSFYEQY
>few|TRBV28
ASRQGGLYGYT
>.|TRBV5-1
ASSLGLSSEQY
>.|TRBV7-8
ASRAGWTSGRIGTDTQY
>.|TRBV7-9
ASSSARDREVYEQY
>.|TRBV7-9
ASSLWGLWILAF
>.|TRBV28
ASSLTDRGVRAF
>.|TRBV2
ASSTDANYGYT
>.|TRBV28
ASSRDRGPVGTEAF
>.|TRBV19
ASRGRSSYNEQF